A single sample is the source of the 22 T cell receptor beta chains below, sequenced in a study of T cell repertoires in cytomegalovirus infection. MiXCR, run by TCRdb on the reads, gives a single entry per CDR3 protein. Among 100,000 or so distinct CDR3 sequences, around a quarter were seen once, and the ten largest hold approximately 40%. The sample comprised CD8+ T cells from PBMCs. The receptors here all came from a human donor in good health (CMV status not recorded). Some clones in this sample may be carry-over from other donors' samples.

On this clonotype itself: No conserved phenylalanine or tryptophan is present at the end of the CDR3, so a read error is the likely explanation. The limits of the CDR3 on the DNA are not certain, so only TCRdb's listed CDR3 is given. J is TRBJ1-5 and V is TRBV19; the DNA was not compared with TRBD1, the D call given in the table. The CDR3 has 8 amino acids, counting both end residues. Germline CDR1 and CDR2: LNHDA and SQIVND (reference sequence). The chain's CDR3 is CANRLGTV.

In its sample, this clonotype was seen a few times. The chain combines TRBV7-8 with TRBJ2-7, with D uncertain. This CDR3 comprises 12 residues. V was trimmed by 5 bases and J by 2 bases, leaving 7 bases between them. Germline CDR1 is SGHVS and CDR2 is FQNEAQ. The CDR3 nucleotides read TGTGCCAGCAGCATTGGAACCTACGAGCAGTACTTC. Translating gives CASSIGTYEQYF.

At least ten counts were recorded for this clonotype. This rearrangement joins TRBV7-2 to TRBJ2-1; 11 nucleotides line up with TRBD2. The CDR3 runs to 18 residues. Germline CDR1 reads SGHTA; CDR2 reads FQGNSA. V shed 4 bases and J 1 base; nucleotides not matched to a gene: 9. This CDR3 is CASSYRAGLAVSYNEQFF. The CDR3 nucleotides read TGTGCCAGCAGCTATCGGGCGGGACTAGCGGTTTCCTACAATGAGCAGTTCTTC.

This clonotype was found a few times. This chain joins TRBV5-8 and TRBJ1-1, with D possibly TRBD1 on 5 matching bases. V dropped 6 bases and J dropped 0 bases, with 15 bases sitting between them. This CDR3 has 15 residues. CDR1 is SGHTS, CDR2 YDEGEE, per germline. The CDR3 spells CASNRRQTMNTEAFF. CDR3 in DNA: TGTGCCAGCAACCGTCGACAGACCATGAACACTGAAGCTTTCTTT.

The chain uses TRBV29-1 and TRBJ2-3, with D tentatively TRBD2 (7 bases). The CDR3 sequence is 15 residues long. The germline CDR1 and CDR2 sequences are SQVTM and ANQGSEA. Trimming left V 4 bases short and J 5 bases short, with 19 bases between. The CDR3 reads CSVGEGQGYLDTQYF. DNA of the CDR3: TGCAGCGTTGGGGAGGGGCAGGGGTACCTAGATACGCAGTATTTT.

This clonotype has at least ten counts. The chain couples TRBV7-9 to TRBJ2-5; D ambiguous. The V end lost 0 bases, the J end lost 7 bases, and 12 bases lay between the germline ends. CDR1 is SEHNR and CDR2 is FQNEAQ in the germline V gene (reference sequence). The CDR3 runs to 14 residues. In DNA, the CDR3 is TGTGCCAGCAGCTTAGCGGGCCAGGACGGGACCCAGTACTTC. As protein: CASSLAGQDGTQYF.

This clonotype was detected ten times or more. Written as DNA, the CDR3 is TGTGCCAGCAGCGGTAGCGGGAGTTACGAGCAGTACTTC. Amino acids: CASSGSGSYEQYF. The chain combines TRBV7-2 with TRBJ2-7; 9 positions match TRBD2. CDR1 and CDR2 (germline): SGHTA, FQGNSA. Unmatched junction bases numbered 3, after V lost 5 bases and J lost 4 bases. The CDR3 consists of 13 residues.

This clonotype has a handful of counts. The chain recombines TRBV20-1 with TRBJ2-7; the match to TRBD1 covers 7 bases. The V gene end was trimmed by 3 bases and the J gene end by 3 bases; junction bases not matched to a gene: 8. Germline lookup yields CDR1 DFQATT and CDR2 SNEGSKA (reference sequence). The CDR3 length is 14 residues. CDR3 bases: TGCAGTGCTAGCGGTAGTGACAGGGACTACGAGCAGTACTTC. Encoded protein: CSASGSDRDYEQYF.

This chain connects TRBV6-2 or TRBV6-3 to TRBJ2-3, with 10 bases lining up with TRBD2. This CDR3 is built from 16 residues. The V and J ends lost 5 bases and 5 bases, in that order; junction bases with no gene match: 10. The germline V gene has CDR1 MNHEY and CDR2 SVGEGT. The CDR3: CASSPLSGGAGDTQYF. DNA for the CDR3: TGTGCCAGCAGTCCCCTAAGCGGGGGGGCCGGAGATACGCAGTATTTT.

The J gene is TRBJ2-1, the V gene TRBV2, with TRBD2 matching 7 bases. The J segment lost 0 bases and the V segment lost 0 bases, leaving 11 bases of the junction unmatched. The CDR3 covers 19 residues. Germline assignment: CDR1 SNHLY and CDR2 FYNNEI. The CDR3 reads CASSEAPWSGAYSYNEQFF. The CDR3, as DNA: TGTGCCAGCAGTGAAGCGCCATGGAGCGGGGCGTACTCCTACAATGAGCAGTTCTTC.

This clonotype was seen more than once but under ten times. J is TRBJ2-1 and V is TRBV6-2 or TRBV6-3; D unresolved. Trimming cost V 4 bases and J 3 bases, with 7 bases left between them. Germline CDR1 and CDR2: MNHEY and SVGEGT. The CDR3 is made up of 13 amino acids. In nucleotides, the CDR3 is TGTGCCAGCAGTTTAGCCGACTACAATGAGCAGTTCTTC. The encoded protein is CASSLADYNEQFF.

The rearrangement joins TRBV7-2 to TRBJ2-3; D perhaps matches TRBD2 (6 bases). Germline V gene sequence: CDR1 SGHTA, CDR2 FQGNSA. V was cut by 3 bases and J by 1 base, with 11 bases left in between. The CDR3 covers 15 residues. The CDR3 region is CASSLYGGRTDTQYF. CDR3 sequence (DNA): TGTGCCAGCAGCTTGTACGGGGGACGCACAGATACGCAGTATTTT. The full variable domain, with the rest looked up from reference TRBV7-2 and TRBJ2-3, is GAGVSQSPSNKVTEKGKDVELRCDPISGHTALYWYRQSLGQGLEFLIYFQGNSAPDKSGLPSDRFSAERTGGSVSTLTIQRTQQEDSAVYLCASSLYGGRTDTQYFGPGTRLTVL.

This clonotype was detected a few times. CDR3 region: CASTSGGVRNEQFF. As DNA, the CDR3 is TGTGCCAGCACCTCGGGGGGGGTTCGGAATGAGCAGTTCTTC. The genes are TRBV6-2 or TRBV6-3 and TRBJ2-1; 8 bases map to TRBD2. The germline V gene encodes CDR1 MNHEY and CDR2 SVGEGT. The junction had 9 bases not matched to a gene; V was cut back by 7 bases and J by 7 bases. This CDR3 has 14 amino acids.

The chain links TRBV4-3 to TRBJ2-3; no firm D call. Germline V gives CDR1 LGHNA, CDR2 YSLEER. V lost 1 base to trimming and J lost 3 bases, with 14 bases between them. The CDR3 is 16 amino acids. Here the CDR3 reads CASSQGYATETDTQYF. The CDR3 DNA reads TGCGCCAGCAGCCAAGGTTACGCGACTGAAACAGATACGCAGTATTTT.

This clonotype was counted many times. V is TRBV7-2 and J is TRBJ2-1, with 11 nucleotides matching TRBD2. CDR1 and CDR2 (germline): SGHTA, FQGNSA. This CDR3 comprises 14 residues. V gave up 5 bases and J gave up 12 bases; unmatched junction bases: 9. The CDR3 spells CASSTQTGTSGQFF. CDR3 in DNA: TGTGCCAGCAGCACCCAGACCGGGACTAGCGGGCAGTTCTTC.

This clonotype came up many times. The V call is TRBV28, the J call TRBJ2-7, with unresolved D. The CDR3 is 13 amino acids. Deletions cut 3 bases from V and 3 bases from J, with 9 bases between. Germline lookup yields CDR1 MDHEN and CDR2 SYDVKM. CDR3 sequence (DNA): TGTGCCAGCAGTTTGCGGCGCAACTACGAGCAGTACTTC. Its protein product is CASSLRRNYEQYF.

This chain connects TRBV6-6 to TRBJ1-3, with TRBD1 matching 8 bases. CDR1 MNHNY and CDR2 SVGAGI come from the germline V gene (reference sequence). The junction had 14 bases not matched to a gene; V was cut back by 6 bases and J by 4 bases. The CDR3 runs 17 residues. CDR3 nucleotides: TGTGCCAGCAGACCAACGGACCAGGGGGCAAAAGGAAACACCATATATTTT. Amino acid sequence: CASRPTDQGAKGNTIYF.

The chain's CDR3 is CATTGQENIQYF. CDR3 sequence (DNA): TGTGCCACCACCGGACAGGAAAACATTCAGTACTTC. The V call is TRBV6-2 or TRBV6-3, the J call TRBJ2-4; 7 bases map to TRBD1. Looked up from germline, CDR1 is MNHEY and CDR2 is SVGEGT. V shed 10 bases and J 5 bases; nucleotides not matched to a gene: 5. The CDR3 runs to 12 residues.

This clonotype was counted only a few times. The chain joins TRBV11-2 to TRBJ1-1; no clear D. This CDR3 contains 15 residues. Per the germline V gene, CDR1 is SGHAT and CDR2 is FQNNGV. Trimming stripped 4 bases from V and 1 base from J, with 13 bases between. CDR3 DNA sequence: TGTGCCAGCAGCTCGGACGACGCCAAGAACACTGAAGCTTTCTTT. Its translation: CASSSDDAKNTEAFF.

The chain uses TRBV7-8 and TRBJ1-2, with no clear D. Looked up from germline, CDR1 is SGHVS and CDR2 is FQNEAQ. CDR3 length: 13 residues. Trimming left V 5 bases short and J 6 bases short, with 13 bases between. In nucleotides, the CDR3 is TGTGCCAGCAGCCCACCCGGGATGAATGGCTACACCTTC. Translated: CASSPPGMNGYTF.

This clonotype was observed a single time. The rearrangement joins TRBV6-1 to TRBJ1-2, with D maybe TRBD1 (5 bases). The germline CDR1 and CDR2 sequences are MNHNS and SASEGT. CDR3 length: 14 residues. Trimming removed 5 bases from V and 2 bases from J, with 12 bases in between. The CDR3 nucleotides are TGTGCCAGCAGTTCCGGGACGGAAAACTATGGCTACACCTTC. This encodes CASSSGTENYGYTF.

There are many counts of this clonotype. The chain employs TRBV7-9 and TRBJ2-7, with 7 bases that match TRBD1. This CDR3 has 15 amino acids. V dropped 0 bases and J dropped 2; count of bases not matched to a gene: 4. Germline V gene data show CDR1 as SEHNR and CDR2 as FQNEAQ (reference sequence). The CDR3 DNA sequence: TGTGCCAGCAGCTTAGCGAGGGGGCGCGCCTACGAGCAGTACTTC. Translation: CASSLARGRAYEQYF.